The clone carrying this T cell receptor (beta chain) was detected only once. Its antigen is not identified. The data derive from a study of radiation and T cells in renal cell carcinoma. Whole-study context: Nephrectomy followed 15 Gy stereotactic body radiation by 4 weeks.

TCRdb's table, derived via immunoSEQ multiplex PCR, lists solely in-frame clones and lacks some. The sample consists of around 140,000 clones, 88% of them appearing once. Stated time point: baseline pretreatment blood. The treatment: 15 Gy SBRT to primary tumor, nephrectomy 4 weeks later. Radiation-treated patients gave blood at baseline, week 2 and week 4. Clear cell pathology was present in this patient's renal cell carcinoma. Study results and limitations: Baseline intratumoral clonotype presence is unknown without pretreatment biopsies.

The sequence came from a woman in her 70s with renal cell carcinoma. The sequencing used blood, collected from a patient whose treatment included radiotherapy and nephrectomy.

The CDR3: CASRPGGREETQYF. For the CDR3, the DNA is TGTGCCAGCAGGCCCGGGGGAAGGGAAGAGACCCAGTACTTC. The rearrangement links TRBV7-8 to TRBJ2-5; D might be TRBD2 (6 bases). This CDR3 is 14 amino acids long. Trimming pared 6 bases from V and 3 bases from J, leaving 14 bases between. Germline V gene lookup returns CDR1 SGHVS and CDR2 FQNEAQ. The variable domain in full, completed from reference TRBV7-8 and TRBJ2-5, reads GAGVSQSPRYKVAKRGQDVALRCDPISGHVSLFWYQQALGQGPEFLTYFQNEAQLDKSGLPSDRFFAERPEGSVSTLKIQRTQQEDSAVYLCASRPGGREETQYFGPGTRLLVL.